This TCR beta chain emerged from a study of shared clonotypes between healthy human individuals. V dropped 6 bases and J dropped 0 bases, with 12 bases sitting between them. In germline, CDR1 is SNHLY, CDR2 FYNNEI. CDR3 size: 15 residues. Method: immunoSEQ multiplex PCR; TCRdb's copy keeps in-frame clones and lacks some. The repertoire holds under 850,000 clones, with around 77% as singletons. This clone was counted many times. Specimen: memory CD4+ T cells sorted from blood. Indicated subset: CD45RA-negative fraction. J is TRBJ1-3 and V is TRBV2; D gene uncertain. The receptor's source is a woman in her 30s in good health. CDR3 bases: TGTGCCAGCAGCGGATACGGATACTCTGGAAACACCATATATTTT. This sequence encodes CASSGYGYSGNTIYF.